The present T cell receptor beta chain was sequenced within a study of CD8 T cells in Susac syndrome. Random hexamers were used to reverse transcribe an amount of about 0.45 to 1 ug RNA. An immunoSEQ multiplex PCR amplified TCR beta CDR3 over 54 Vbeta and 13 Jbeta. A single record per CDR3 protein comes from TCRdb applying MiXCR to the immunoSEQ multiplex PCR reads. The sample lists more than 150,000 distinct CDR3 sequences, around 92% occurring once. TEMRA cells were FACS-enriched, while CD8+ and CD4+ T cells were negatively isolated. Deletions cut 2 bases from V and 1 base from J, with 11 bases between. Looked up from germline, CDR1 is GTSNPN and CDR2 is SVGIG (reference sequence). This CDR3 comprises 15 residues.

J is TRBJ2-2 and V is TRBV30, with a tentative D call TRBD1 (6 bases). The sequence came from a human donor in good health. Sequencing used CD4+ T cells from PBMCs. The CDR3 nucleotides are TGTGCCTGGAGTCACCTGGGACAGAACACCGGGGAGCTGTTTTTT. Residues: CAWSHLGQNTGELFF.